This TCR beta chain was identified in a study of T cells in Graves' hyperthyroidism and ophthalmopathy. To note about this clonotype: Its target is not known.

Whole-study findings and limits: Researchers found most expanded thyroid clonotypes above 0.001 in blood as well.

V was shortened by 7 bases and J by 4 bases, with 17 bases between the two germline ends. The CDR3 sequence is 14 residues long. CDR1 MNHEY and CDR2 SVGEGT come from the germline V gene. Thyroid ultrasound and orbital computed tomography, with clinical symptoms and serum thyroxine and TRAb, informed diagnoses. Amplification of TCR beta CDR3 regions was performed using RNA transcripts as template. First-round RT-PCR with HTBI primers amplified the TCR CDR3 region. TCRdb reprocessed the multiplex PCR reads via MiXCR and lists one record per CDR3 protein. Of under 450,000 distinct CDR3 sequences in the sample, about a sixth were seen once.

This sequence joins TRBV6-2 or TRBV6-3 and TRBJ2-7; D gene unclear. Sequencing was performed on blood. The TCR was taken from a woman in her twenties or thirties with Graves' hyperthyroidism that later progressed to Graves' ophthalmopathy. The CDR3 protein is CASNTGPKVYEQYF. The CDR3 bases are TGTGCCAGCAACACCGGACCGAAGGTTTACGAGCAGTACTTC.